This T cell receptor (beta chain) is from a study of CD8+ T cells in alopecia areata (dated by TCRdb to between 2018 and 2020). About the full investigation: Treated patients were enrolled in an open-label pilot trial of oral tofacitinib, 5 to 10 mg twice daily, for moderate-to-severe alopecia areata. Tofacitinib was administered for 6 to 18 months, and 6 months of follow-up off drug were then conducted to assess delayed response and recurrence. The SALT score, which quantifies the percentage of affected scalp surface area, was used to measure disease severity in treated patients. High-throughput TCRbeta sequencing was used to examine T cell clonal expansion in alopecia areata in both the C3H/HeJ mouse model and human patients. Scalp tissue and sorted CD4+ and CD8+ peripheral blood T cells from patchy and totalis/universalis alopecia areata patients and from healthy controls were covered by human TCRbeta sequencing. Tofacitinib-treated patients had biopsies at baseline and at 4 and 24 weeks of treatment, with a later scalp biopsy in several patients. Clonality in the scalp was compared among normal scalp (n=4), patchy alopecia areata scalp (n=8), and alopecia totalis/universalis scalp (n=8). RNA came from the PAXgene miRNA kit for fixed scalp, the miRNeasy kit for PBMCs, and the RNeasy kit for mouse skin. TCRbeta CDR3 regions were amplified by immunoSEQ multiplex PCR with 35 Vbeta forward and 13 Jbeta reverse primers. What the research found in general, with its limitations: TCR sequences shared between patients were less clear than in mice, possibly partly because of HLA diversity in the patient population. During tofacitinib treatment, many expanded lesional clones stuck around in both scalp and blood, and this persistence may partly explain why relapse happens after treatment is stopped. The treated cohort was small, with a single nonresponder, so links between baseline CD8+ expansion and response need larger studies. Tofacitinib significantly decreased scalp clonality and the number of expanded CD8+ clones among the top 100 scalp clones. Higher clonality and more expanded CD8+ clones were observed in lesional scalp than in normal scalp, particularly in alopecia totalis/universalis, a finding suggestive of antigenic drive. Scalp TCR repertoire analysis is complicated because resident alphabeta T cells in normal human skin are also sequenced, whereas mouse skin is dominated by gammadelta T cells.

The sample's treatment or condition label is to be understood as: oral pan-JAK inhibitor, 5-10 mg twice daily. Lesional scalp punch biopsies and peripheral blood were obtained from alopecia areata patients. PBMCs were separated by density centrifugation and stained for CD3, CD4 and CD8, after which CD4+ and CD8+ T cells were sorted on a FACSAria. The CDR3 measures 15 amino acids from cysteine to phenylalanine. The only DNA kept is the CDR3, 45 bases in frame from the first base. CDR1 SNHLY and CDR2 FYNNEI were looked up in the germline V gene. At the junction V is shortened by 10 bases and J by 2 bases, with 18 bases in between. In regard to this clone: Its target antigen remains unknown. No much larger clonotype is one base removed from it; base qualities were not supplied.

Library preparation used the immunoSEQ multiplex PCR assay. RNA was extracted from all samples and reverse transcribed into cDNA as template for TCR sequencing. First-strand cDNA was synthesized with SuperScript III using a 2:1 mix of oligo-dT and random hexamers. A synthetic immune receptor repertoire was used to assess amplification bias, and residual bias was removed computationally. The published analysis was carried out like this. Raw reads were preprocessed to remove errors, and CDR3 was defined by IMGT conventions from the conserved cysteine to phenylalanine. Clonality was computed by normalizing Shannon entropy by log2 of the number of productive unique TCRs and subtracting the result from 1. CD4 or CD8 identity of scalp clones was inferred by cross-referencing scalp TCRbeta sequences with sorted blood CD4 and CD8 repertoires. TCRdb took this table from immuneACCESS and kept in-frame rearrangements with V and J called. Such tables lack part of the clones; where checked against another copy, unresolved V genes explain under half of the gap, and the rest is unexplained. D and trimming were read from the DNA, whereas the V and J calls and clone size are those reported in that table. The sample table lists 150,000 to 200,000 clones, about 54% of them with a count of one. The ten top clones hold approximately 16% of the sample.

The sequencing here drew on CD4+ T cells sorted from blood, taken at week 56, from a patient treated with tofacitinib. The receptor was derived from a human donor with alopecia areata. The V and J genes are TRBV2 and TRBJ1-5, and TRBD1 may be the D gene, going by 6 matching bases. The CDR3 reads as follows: CATTEQGLGNQPQHF. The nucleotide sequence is TGTGCCACCACCGAACAGGGTTTGGGCAATCAGCCCCAGCATTTT.